What follows describes a single T cell receptor (beta chain). Its target is not known. The V end lost 8 bases, the J end lost 4 bases, and 11 bases lay between the germline ends. Germline V lookup: CDR1 KGHSH, CDR2 LQKENI. There are 12 residues in the CDR3. Indicated time point: baseline, week 1 (first vaccination visit). Treatment of the sample: pre-vaccination baseline after standard-of-care therapy. The repertoire was sequenced with immunoSEQ multiplex PCR; TCRdb's copy has only in-frame clones and lacks some. In the table there are some 38,000 clones, approximately 92% of which are singletons. The data are from a study of a mutant IDH1 vaccine in newly diagnosed glioma. Broader study findings: Apparently, pseudoprogression bore no relation to changes among the top peripheral T cell clonotypes.

This sequence originates from a man between 18 and 29 years old with glioma. The chain uses TRBV18 and TRBJ1-1, with D perhaps TRBD1 (5 bases). Sequenced here: PBMCs, sampled from a glioma patient treated with radiotherapy, temozolomide or both. CDR3 in amino acids: CASDGGGTEAFF. The CDR3 bases are TGTGCCAGCGACGGGGGAGGCACTGAAGCTTTCTTT.